The next 9 T cell receptor beta chains were all read from a single sample in a study of T-cell memory formation after mild COVID-19. TCRdb analysed the 5' RACE reads with MiXCR anew, one entry per CDR3 protein. The sample lists fewer than 95,000 distinct CDR3 sequences, about 13% occurring once. The sample was PBMCs or a T cell subset sorted from them (not recorded which). Receptors were obtained from an adult woman who had mild COVID-19 (a few samples of this study predate the infection). Cell type and time point are not known.

A few counts support this clonotype. The rearrangement links TRBV9 to TRBJ2-1, with D unclear. Per germline, CDR1 SGDLS and CDR2 YYNGEE. CDR3 length equals 13 residues. Trimming pared 0 bases from V and 8 bases from J, leaving 9 bases between. CDR3 nucleotide sequence: TGTGCCAGCAGCGTAGATAACCGGGATGAGCAGTTCTTC. Its translation is CASSVDNRDEQFF.

This clonotype has just a few counts. J is TRBJ2-1 and V is TRBV20-1; possibly TRBD1 for D (6 bases). The CDR3 sequence is 15 residues long. Germline V CDR1 and CDR2: DFQATT, SNEGSKA (reference sequence). Trimming cost V 1 base and J 4 bases, with 14 bases left between them. The CDR3 protein is CSARGEGQIYNEQFF. DNA for the CDR3: TGCAGTGCTAGAGGGGAAGGACAGATATACAATGAGCAGTTCTTC.

This clonotype has more than one count but fewer than ten. This rearrangement joins TRBV6-6 to TRBJ2-1, with D perhaps TRBD1 (6 bases). Germline V gives CDR1 MNHNY, CDR2 SVGAGI (reference sequence). This CDR3 is 13 amino acids long. Trimming left V 6 bases short and J 6 bases short, with 12 bases between. Here the CDR3 DNA reads TGTGCCAGCAGGCCCGGGACAATCAATGAGCAGTTCTTC. This sequence encodes CASRPGTINEQFF.

This chain joins TRBV20-1 and TRBJ1-1; D gene ambiguous. The germline gives CDR1 DFQATT, CDR2 SNEGSKA (reference sequence). This CDR3 has 14 amino acids. V lost 6 bases and J lost 1, with 15 bases in between. In DNA form, the CDR3 reads TGCAGTGCCAGTTTGGGTGGCAGGAACACTGAAGCTTTCTTT. Translated, it gives CSASLGGRNTEAFF.

The chain recombines TRBV5-1 with TRBJ1-6; D unresolved. The CDR3 runs to 18 residues. Germline CDR1 and CDR2: SGHRS and YFSETQ. Deletions cut 0 bases from V and 0 bases from J, with 13 bases between. CDR3 bases: TGCGCCAGCAGCTTGGGTACGGAAGAAGGCTCCTATAATTCACCCCTCCACTTT. This sequence encodes CASSLGTEEGSYNSPLHF.

This clonotype occurred many times. J is TRBJ2-1 and V is TRBV6-4; no definite D call. Per the germline V gene, CDR1 is MRHNA and CDR2 is SNTAGT. Deletions cut 3 bases from V and 2 bases from J, with 14 bases between. CDR3 length: 16 residues. CDR3 amino acids: CASSEHPGNAYNEQFF. In DNA, the CDR3 is TGTGCCAGCAGTGAGCACCCTGGGAACGCCTACAATGAGCAGTTCTTC.

The gene calls are TRBV25-1 and TRBJ2-7; D gene uncertain. Trimming pared 4 bases from V and 1 base from J, leaving 8 bases between. Germline CDR1 reads MGHDK; CDR2 reads SYGVNS. The CDR3 length is 13 residues. The CDR3, as DNA: TGTGCCAGCAGTGTCGGCGGATCCTACGAGCAGTACTTC. Protein product: CASSVGGSYEQYF.

This clonotype appeared many times. V usage is TRBV4-3 and J usage is TRBJ2-7; 10 nucleotides agree with TRBD1. With V trimmed by 5 bases and J by 2 bases, 9 bases remained unmatched. The CDR3 is 16 amino acids. Looked up from germline, CDR1 is LGHNA and CDR2 is YSLEER. CDR3 coding DNA: TGCGCCAGCAGCTATTCCGGGACAGGGGAAACCTACGAGCAGTACTTC. Protein sequence: CASSYSGTGETYEQYF.

Only a few counts were recorded for this clonotype. This chain joins TRBV7-2 and TRBJ2-7; TRBD2 matches 9 bases. The J segment lost 4 bases and the V segment lost 4 bases, leaving 5 bases of the junction unmatched. This CDR3 spans 14 amino acids. Germline V gene sequence: CDR1 SGHTA, CDR2 FQGNSA. The CDR3 sequence is CASSSWTSVYEQYF. In DNA, the CDR3 is TGTGCCAGCAGCTCCTGGACTAGCGTTTACGAGCAGTACTTC.